Presented here are 9 T cell receptor beta chains from one specimen sequenced in a study of T cell clonality in common variable immunodeficiency. Sequencing was performed with immunoSEQ multiplex PCR; in TCRdb, only in-frame clones are kept and a portion is missing. Recorded here are 55,000 to 65,000 clones, none singletons. The sequenced sample was peripheral blood mononuclear cells. The source is a person between 18 and 75 years old in good health.

This clone was counted at least ten times. The sequenced fragment ends 3 residues before the CDR3 boundary, so the rest is inferred from the germline J gene. The chain joins TRBV7-2 to TRBJ1-5; D is ambiguous. V was trimmed by 4 bases and J by 4 bases, leaving 8 bases between them. Germline CDR1 is SGHTA and CDR2 is FQGNSA. The CDR3 runs to 13 residues. The sequenced part of the CDR3 DNA is TGTGCCAGCAGCTCCGGACTTAATCAGCCC. This encodes CASSSGLNQP. The full-length CDR3 reads as CASSSGLNQPQHF. The variable domain in full, completed from reference TRBV7-2 and TRBJ1-5, reads GAGVSQSPSNKVTEKGKDVELRCDPISGHTALYWYRQSLGQGLEFLIYFQGNSAPDKSGLPSDRFSAERTGGSVSTLTIQRTQQEDSAVYLCASSSGLNQPQHFGDGTRLSIL.

This clone was seen ten or more times. The CDR3 end falls 3 residues outside the read, so it is completed with the germline J gene. The chain is built from TRBV19 and TRBJ2-3, with 7 bases aligning to TRBD1. Germline CDR1 LNHDA, CDR2 SQIVND (reference sequence). With 6 bases clipped from V and 2 bases from J, the junction kept 8 bases outside the gene matches. The CDR3 is made up of 15 amino acids. CDR3 DNA, as far as it was read: TGTGCCAGTAGCTTAGTAGGGGGCGACACAGATACG. Amino acid sequence: CASSLVGGDTDT. The entire CDR3 protein is CASSLVGGDTDTQYF.

At least ten counts were recorded for this clone. The read ends 3 residues before the CDR3 terminus; that terminus is restored from the germline J gene. This chain joins TRBV7-9 and TRBJ1-3, with D hard to call. V was shortened by 5 bases and J by 4 bases, with 15 bases between the two germline ends. This CDR3 spans 15 amino acids. The germline gives CDR1 SEHNR, CDR2 FQNEAQ (reference sequence). CDR3 amino acids: CASSPDGIRGNTIYF. Partial CDR3 DNA: TGTGCCAGCAGCCCCGACGGCATCAGGGGAAACACC.

This clone was recorded at least ten times. The read comes to an end 3 residues before the CDR3 does, leaving the germline J gene to fill in the end. This chain joins TRBV7-9 and TRBJ1-6; the match to TRBD1 covers 7 bases. This CDR3 contains 13 residues. J lost 6 bases, V lost 5 bases, and 1 base had no gene match. Per germline, CDR1 SEHNR and CDR2 FQNEAQ (reference sequence). CDR3 amino acids: CASSDRANSPLHF. The CDR3 DNA, read in part, is TGTGCCAGCAGCGACAGGGCTAATTCACCC.

At least ten counts were recorded for this clone. Coverage ceases 3 residues before the CDR3 finishes, and the germline J gene fills in the end. The chain links TRBV13 to TRBJ2-1, with TRBD2 matching 7 bases. Germline trimming cut 3 bases from V and 9 bases from J; bases unmatched to any gene: 8. CDR1 is PRHDT and CDR2 is FYEKMQ in the germline V gene (reference sequence). There are 14 residues in the CDR3. The sequenced CDR3 bases are TGTGCCAGCAGCTTCGGGACTACTCCCCTTGAG. Translating gives CASSFGTTPLE. In full, the CDR3 reads CASSFGTTPLEQFF.

This clone was counted many times. The read ends 3 residues shy of where the CDR3 ends; the end is completed using the germline J gene. The chain employs TRBV9 and TRBJ2-3, with D possibly TRBD1 on 6 matching bases. Germline CDR1 and CDR2: SGDLS and YYNGEE. This CDR3 is built from 14 residues. V lost 4 bases and J lost 4, with 13 bases in between. The CDR3 DNA, read in part, is TGTGCCAGCAGCCTAGAACAGGGTCCAGATACG. Residues: CASSLEQGPDT. The entire CDR3 sequence reads CASSLEQGPDTQYF.

This clone was counted at least ten times. The CDR3 goes on 3 residues after the read ends, and that part is filled in from the germline J gene. J is TRBJ2-1 and V is TRBV28, with TRBD2 identical over 10 bases. Per germline, CDR1 MDHEN and CDR2 SYDVKM. The CDR3 extends over 15 amino acids. Trimming took 4 bases from V and 4 from J; bases not matched to a gene: 4. This chain's CDR3 is CASSSAGGAYNEQFF. The covered CDR3 bases are TGTGCCAGCAGTTCAGCGGGAGGGGCTTACAATGAG. Supplemented by reference TRBV28 and TRBJ2-1, the full variable domain reads DVKVTQSSRYLVKRTGEKVFLECVQDMDHENMFWYRQDPGLGLRLIYFSYDVKMKEKGDIPEGYSVSREKKERFSLILESASTNQTSMYLCASSSAGGAYNEQFFGPGTRLTVL.

Many counts were recorded for this clone. The read terminates 3 residues ahead of where the CDR3 ends, so the germline J gene completes it. V gene TRBV7-2 combines with J gene TRBJ1-1, with 8 bases identical to TRBD1. The germline V gene has CDR1 SGHTA and CDR2 FQGNSA. The ends lost 1 base at V and 1 base at J; junction bases unmatched: 2. The CDR3 is made up of 15 amino acids. Incomplete CDR3 DNA: TGTGCCAGCAGCTTAGGAGGGACAGGGAACACTGAA. Its protein product is CASSLGGTGNTE. The whole CDR3 sequence is CASSLGGTGNTEAFF.

This clone was recorded at least ten times. The read halts 3 residues ahead of the CDR3 end, with the missing end drawn from the germline J gene. The J gene is TRBJ2-2, the V gene TRBV19; 11 bases fit TRBD2. V lost 3 bases, J lost 0 bases, and 12 bases stayed unmatched. This CDR3 spans 20 amino acids. Germline V gene lookup returns CDR1 LNHDA and CDR2 SQIVND (reference sequence). CDR3 region: CASSILGLAGGPANTGELFF. CDR3 bases read: TGTGCCAGTAGTATCTTGGGGCTAGCGGGAGGCCCAGCGAACACCGGGGAG.